The 29 T cell receptor beta chains listed next were all sequenced from one sample in a study of glioma-infiltrating T cells after dendritic cell vaccination. Assay: immunoSEQ multiplex PCR; the TCRdb copy retains only in-frame clones and omits some. The top ten hold 2.5% to 3% of the sample, which has under 100,000 clones, roughly 84% seen once. The material sequenced was blood, taken before dendritic cell vaccination. These receptors originate from a human donor with glioblastoma.

The chain links TRBV7-2 to TRBJ1-5; perhaps TRBD1 as D (6 bases). Trimming shortened V by 1 base and J by 6 bases, and 7 bases separated the two germline ends. Germline-derived CDR1 and CDR2 are SGHTA and FQGNSA. The CDR3 consists of 13 residues. CDR3 in amino acids: CASSLEGGQPQHF. CDR3 sequence (DNA): TGTGCCAGCAGCTTAGAAGGGGGTCAGCCCCAGCATTTT.

This chain links TRBV10-3 with TRBJ2-5; D unclear. There are 13 residues in the CDR3. The V end was cut by 4 bases, the J end by 2 bases, with 8 bases between. CDR1 and CDR2 (germline): ENHRY, SYGVKD. CDR3 protein: CAISGGAQETQYF. The CDR3 DNA reads as TGTGCCATCAGTGGCGGAGCGCAAGAGACCCAGTACTTC.

The chain has TRBV18 and TRBJ2-7; D may be TRBD2 (6 bases). The CDR3 is 15 residues long. V was shortened by 6 bases and J by 0 bases, with 15 bases between the two germline ends. Germline V gives CDR1 KGHSH, CDR2 LQKENI. CDR3 bases: TGTGCCAGCTCCCGGGGGACCGTCAGCTCCTACGAGCAGTACTTC. Its protein is CASSRGTVSSYEQYF. The whole variable domain, filled in from reference TRBV18 and TRBJ2-7, reads NAGVMQNPRHLVRRRGQEARLRCSPMKGHSHVYWYRQLPEEGLKFMVYLQKENIIDESGMPKERFSAEFPKEGPSILRIQQVVRGDSAAYFCASSRGTVSSYEQYFGPGTRLTVT.

The chain has TRBV5-6 and TRBJ2-5; D uncertain. This CDR3 is 14 amino acids long. Germline assignment: CDR1 SGHDT and CDR2 YYEEEE. V was shortened by 1 base and J by 5 bases, with 12 bases between the two germline ends. CDR3 in amino acids: CASSLRPLEETQYF. The DNA for the CDR3 is TGTGCCAGCAGCTTGAGGCCCCTGGAGGAGACCCAGTACTTC.

This chain connects TRBV11-1 to TRBJ1-1, with TRBD1 matching over 7 bases. Germline loops: CDR1 SGHAT, CDR2 FQDESV (reference sequence). V gave up 3 bases and J gave up 1 base; unmatched junction bases: 2. The CDR3 runs 14 residues. CDR3 region: CASSFNRGNTEAFF. In nucleotides, the CDR3 is TGTGCCAGCAGCTTTAACAGGGGGAACACTGAAGCTTTCTTT.

The chain recombines TRBV4-1 with TRBJ1-3, with 8 bases matching TRBD1. Germline V lookup: CDR1 MGHRA, CDR2 YSYEKL. V lost 3 bases to trimming and J lost 3 bases; unmatched junction nucleotides: 7. The CDR3 is 16 residues long. In DNA, the CDR3 is TGCGCCAGCAGCCACCCCAGGGGGCTTGGTGGAAACACCATATATTTT. Its translation is CASSHPRGLGGNTIYF.

The chain links TRBV7-9 to TRBJ2-4; tentatively, D is TRBD2 (5 bases). Trimming cost V 2 bases and J 1 base, with 6 bases left between them. Germline lookup yields CDR1 SEHNR and CDR2 FQNEAQ (reference sequence). The CDR3 contains 14 residues. CDR3: CASSLRGAKNIQYF. In DNA form, the CDR3 reads TGTGCCAGCAGCTTACGAGGGGCCAAAAACATTCAGTACTTC.

The chain carries TRBV2 and TRBJ2-3, with D hard to call. Per germline, CDR1 SNHLY and CDR2 FYNNEI. CDR3 length: 12 residues. Trimming removed 6 bases from V and 8 bases from J, with 12 bases in between. The CDR3 protein is CASRDLEFTQYF. The CDR3, as DNA: TGTGCCAGCAGAGATCTAGAATTTACGCAGTATTTT.

V and J are TRBV5-1 and TRBJ1-4, with D uncertain. Trimming took off 0 bases at V and 4 bases at J, with 16 bases between the two ends. The CDR3 loop spans 17 amino acids. The germline V gene encodes CDR1 SGHRS and CDR2 YFSETQ. The CDR3 region is CASSLGLNTVLNEKLFF. Written as DNA, the CDR3 is TGCGCCAGCAGCTTGGGTTTGAACACAGTGCTTAATGAAAAACTGTTTTTT.

The chain couples TRBV27 to TRBJ2-7; 9 bases fit TRBD1. The V gene's germline CDR1 is MNHEY and CDR2 SMNVEV (reference sequence). CDR3 length equals 13 residues. V trimming: 4 bases; J trimming: 6 bases; junction bases outside the gene matches: 4. The chain's CDR3 is CASSSRQGGEQYF. For the CDR3, the DNA is TGTGCCAGCAGTTCTCGACAGGGGGGCGAGCAGTACTTC.

This chain connects TRBV14 to TRBJ1-3; 7 nucleotides agree with TRBD1. Germline V gene data show CDR1 as SGHDN and CDR2 as FVKESK. Germline trimming cut 2 bases from V and 2 bases from J; bases unmatched to any gene: 3. This CDR3 is built from 15 residues. CDR3 bases: TGTGCCAGCAGCCAACTCGGGACAGCTGGAAACACCATATATTTT. Protein product: CASSQLGTAGNTIYF.

This clone occurred many times. The chain employs TRBV10-1 and TRBJ1-4; tentatively, D is TRBD1 (5 bases). CDR3 length: 12 amino acids. The ends were cut back, 6 bases at V and 7 bases at J, with 9 bases in the middle. The germline V gene encodes CDR1 WNHNN and CDR2 SYGVQD (reference sequence). The CDR3 coding sequence is TGCGCCAGCAGCGACCAGGGTGAAAAACTGTTTTTT. Translation gives CASSDQGEKLFF.

The CDR3 region is CASSPGTSGFYEQYF. CDR3 sequence (DNA): TGCGCCAGCAGCCCAGGGACTAGCGGCTTCTACGAGCAGTACTTC. The chain combines TRBV5-1 with TRBJ2-7; TRBD2 agrees at 11 bases. The CDR3 runs 15 residues. Germline V gene data show CDR1 as SGHRS and CDR2 as YFSETQ. V was pared by 4 bases and J by 3 bases, with 6 bases of the junction left unmatched.

This chain connects TRBV4-3 to TRBJ1-2, with TRBD1 matching 7 bases. Trimming cost V 1 base and J 8 bases; bases outside gene matches: 4. Germline CDR1 reads LGHNA; CDR2 reads YSLEER. This CDR3 is 13 amino acids long. CDR3 loop: CASSQAGGDGYTF. The CDR3 bases are TGCGCCAGCAGCCAAGCAGGGGGTGACGGCTACACCTTC.

The chain combines TRBV4-3 with TRBJ1-5; TRBD1 matches at 7 bases. In germline, CDR1 is LGHNA, CDR2 YSLEER. After removal of 1 base from V and 7 bases from J, the junction contained 1 base not matched to a gene. CDR3 size: 13 residues. The CDR3 DNA reads TGCGCCAGCAGCCAAGTAGGGGGCCAGCCCCAGCATTTT. This encodes CASSQVGGQPQHF.

Notes on this clone: Its ends do not fully match the called genes, so a read error is possible. The chain recombines TRBV7-7 with TRBJ2-1, with 7 bases that match TRBD1. CDR1 SSHAT and CDR2 FNYEAQ come from the germline V gene (reference sequence). CDR3 length: 15 amino acids. The DNA for the CDR3 is TGTGCTAGCAGCTTAGCCGGGACAGAGTACAATGAGCAGTTCTTC. Its protein is CASSLAGTEYNEQFF.

The CDR3 here is CASSLVGAGGETQYF. In DNA, the CDR3 is TGTGCCAGCAGCTTAGTGGGCGCAGGAGGGGAGACCCAGTACTTC. The rearrangement links TRBV7-3 to TRBJ2-5; D perhaps matches TRBD2 (6 bases). The germline V gene encodes CDR1 SGHTA and CDR2 FQGTGA. V shed 2 bases and J shed 5 bases, with 15 bases lying between them. The CDR3 consists of 15 residues.

The rearrangement joins TRBV5-1 to TRBJ2-2; a weak D match, TRBD1 (7 bases). Germline V gene lookup returns CDR1 SGHRS and CDR2 YFSETQ. The germline V and J ends were trimmed by 1 base and 4 bases, with 11 bases remaining between them. The CDR3 contains 15 residues. The CDR3 spells CASSLSQGGTGELFF. Written as DNA, the CDR3 is TGCGCCAGCAGCTTGAGCCAGGGGGGCACCGGGGAGCTGTTTTTT.

V usage is TRBV30 and J usage is TRBJ2-7; 8 bases align to TRBD2. Germline CDR1 GTSNPN, CDR2 SVGIG (reference sequence). The CDR3 consists of 13 residues. V trimming: 1 base; J trimming: 4 bases; junction bases outside the gene matches: 3. This CDR3 is CAWSAGLVYEQYF. Here the CDR3 DNA reads TGTGCCTGGAGTGCGGGACTAGTTTACGAGCAGTACTTC.

CDR3 protein: CASSLGGHMSEQYF. The CDR3 DNA follows: TGCGCCAGCAGCTTGGGGGGACATATGTCCGAGCAGTACTTC. The V gene is TRBV5-1, the J gene TRBJ2-7, with a possible D match to TRBD1 (6 bases). V was pared by 0 bases and J by 6 bases, with 13 bases between. CDR3 length: 14 amino acids. The germline V gene has CDR1 SGHRS and CDR2 YFSETQ.

V and J are TRBV7-6 and TRBJ1-6; D is uncertain. This CDR3 has 15 residues. Germline CDR1 SGHVS, CDR2 FNYEAQ. The V end lost 5 bases, the J end lost 8 bases, and 16 bases lay between the germline ends. This CDR3 is CASSPSGRLDSPLHF. Here the CDR3 DNA reads TGTGCCAGCAGCCCCAGCGGCAGGTTGGATTCACCCCTCCACTTT.

The chain employs TRBV29-1 and TRBJ1-2; possibly TRBD1 for D (6 bases). V was shortened by 8 bases and J by 4 bases, with 20 bases between the two germline ends. This CDR3 region has 14 residues. Germline V gene data show CDR1 as SQVTM and CDR2 as ANQGSEA. DNA of the CDR3: TGCAGCCTTACTGGGGGGGGCGCAGGCTATGGCTACACCTTC. The encoded protein is CSLTGGGAGYGYTF. Using reference TRBV29-1 and TRBJ1-2 for the parts outside the CDR3, the full variable domain is SAVISQKPSRDICQRGTSLTIQCQVDSQVTMMFWYRQQPGQSLTLIATANQGSEATYESGFVIDKFPISRPNLTFSTLTVSNMSPEDSSIYLCSLTGGGAGYGYTFGSGTRLTVV.

V gene TRBV15 combines with J gene TRBJ2-6; tentative D call: TRBD2 (7 bases). V was shortened by 6 bases and J by 0 bases, with 9 bases between the two germline ends. CDR1 is LNHNV, CDR2 YYDKDF, per germline (reference sequence). The length of the CDR3 is 15 residues. CDR3 in DNA: TGTGCCACCAGGGGGGGGCTCTCTGGGGCCAACGTCCTGACTTTC. This translates into CATRGGLSGANVLTF.

V and J are TRBV9 and TRBJ1-1; no clear D. Germline V gene lookup returns CDR1 SGDLS and CDR2 YYNGEE. The CDR3 extends over 15 amino acids. V lost 2 bases and J 0 bases, leaving 11 bases between the germline ends. The CDR3 loop is CASSVLGSLNTEAFF. In nucleotides, the CDR3 is TGTGCCAGCAGCGTCTTGGGCAGTTTGAACACTGAAGCTTTCTTT.

The chain joins TRBV10-3 to TRBJ2-1; TRBD2 matches 8 bases. The germline gives CDR1 ENHRY, CDR2 SYGVKD. V shed 4 bases, J shed 6 bases, and the junction held 5 bases outside the gene matches. The CDR3 length is 14 residues. Here the CDR3 reads CAISGRTSSNEQFF. DNA of the CDR3: TGTGCCATCAGTGGGCGGACTAGCTCCAATGAGCAGTTCTTC.

This clone was picked up a small number of times. Other DNA sequences in the same sample also yield this CDR3. This rearrangement joins TRBV27 to TRBJ2-7, with D uncertain. The CDR3 is made up of 13 amino acids. V was clipped by 3 bases and J by 0 bases, with 6 bases between them. CDR1 is MNHEY and CDR2 is SMNVEV in the germline V gene (reference sequence). For the CDR3, the DNA is TGTGCCAGCAGTTTTGGCCACTCCTACGAGCAGTACTTC. Translation: CASSFGHSYEQYF.

This chain connects TRBV9 to TRBJ1-3; maybe TRBD1 (5 bases). The CDR3 length is 16 residues. V was trimmed by 3 bases and J by 0 bases, leaving 13 bases between them. CDR1 is SGDLS and CDR2 is YYNGEE in the germline V gene. CDR3: CASSARTFYSGNTIYF. CDR3 nucleotides: TGTGCCAGCAGCGCCAGGACATTTTACTCTGGAAACACCATATATTTT.

This clone was detected once. The V gene is TRBV2, the J gene TRBJ2-6, with 10 positions matching TRBD1. The CDR3 length is 17 residues. J gave up 4 bases and V 4 bases, and 7 bases lay outside the gene matches. Germline loops: CDR1 SNHLY, CDR2 FYNNEI. CDR3 nucleotides: TGTGCCAGCAGTGCCGGGACAGGGGCTGGAGGGGCCAACGTCCTGACTTTC. Translated: CASSAGTGAGGANVLTF.

V is TRBV5-4 and J is TRBJ1-1, with TRBD1 as a possible D gene (5 bases). CDR1 and CDR2 from the germline V gene are SGHNT and YYREEE (reference sequence). The CDR3 runs 15 residues. V lost 5 bases to trimming and J lost 1 base, with 15 bases between them. In DNA, the CDR3 is TGTGCCAGCAGTCAGGGTTGGGGTCGGAACACTGAAGCTTTCTTT. Its protein is CASSQGWGRNTEAFF.